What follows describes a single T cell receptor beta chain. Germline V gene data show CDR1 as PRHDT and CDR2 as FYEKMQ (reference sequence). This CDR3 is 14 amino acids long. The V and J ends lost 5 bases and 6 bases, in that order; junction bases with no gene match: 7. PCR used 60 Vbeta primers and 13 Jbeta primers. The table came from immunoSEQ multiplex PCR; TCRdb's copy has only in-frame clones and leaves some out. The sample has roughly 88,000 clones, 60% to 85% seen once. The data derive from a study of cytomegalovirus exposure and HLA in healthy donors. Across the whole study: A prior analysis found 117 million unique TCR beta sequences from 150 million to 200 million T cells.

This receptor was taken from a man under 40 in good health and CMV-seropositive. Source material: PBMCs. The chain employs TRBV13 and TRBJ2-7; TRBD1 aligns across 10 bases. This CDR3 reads CASSRQGAQFEQYF. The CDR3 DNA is TGTGCCAGCAGCAGACAGGGGGCGCAGTTCGAGCAGTACTTC.